The entry that follows covers one T cell receptor beta chain sequence. Its cognate antigen is unknown. The CDR3 loop spans 16 amino acids. Germline lookup yields CDR1 SGHRS and CDR2 YFSETQ. Trimming cost V 0 bases and J 1 base, with 12 bases left between them. The data are from a study of T-cell reconstitution after alpha-beta-depleted transplantation in children. Whole-study findings and limits: From surviving recipient T cells and thymic progenitors came the high day-60 TCRbeta diversity observed in some patients. In patients about two months after transplant, alpha-beta T cells reportedly arose from several hundred expanded graft clones. T-cell counts and diversity at one year post-transplant came mainly from newly produced T cells.

Preparation of the TCRbeta library used unique molecular identifiers. In TCRdb, the PCR reads were re-called with MiXCR into one record per CDR3 protein. This table holds around 960,000 distinct CDR3 sequences, about 31% found once. The clonotype comes from a boy in the first two years of life who had a stem cell transplant for SCID, so the T cells may come from the graft donor. V is TRBV5-1 and J is TRBJ2-3; tentatively, D is TRBD1 (5 bases). Sequencing was performed on PBMCs, mostly from graft donor cells, taken 360 days after TCRalphabeta/CD19-depleted stem cell transplant. For the CDR3, the DNA is TGCGCCAGCAGCTTGGGCGCCCCCAGGGGCACAGATACGCAGTATTTT. Translated: CASSLGAPRGTDTQYF.